This passage covers 17 T cell receptor beta chains from one sample sequenced in a study of early T cells in non-severe SARS-CoV-2 infection. TCRdb passed the 5' RACE reads through MiXCR, listing each CDR3 protein once. The sample consists of fewer than 85,000 distinct CDR3 sequences, 10% to 12% of them appearing once. Here the sequenced sample was whole blood, taken at baseline. These receptors all come from an adult who was a healthcare worker with PCR-confirmed SARS-CoV-2 infection or an uninfected control (not recorded which).

The chain is built from TRBV12-3 or TRBV12-4 and TRBJ1-5; no clear D gene. This CDR3 has 13 residues. V was pared by 3 bases and J by 1 base, with 4 bases between. This CDR3 is CASSFLSNQPQHF. For the CDR3, the DNA is TGTGCCAGCAGTTTTCTGAGCAATCAGCCCCAGCATTTT.

V usage is TRBV4-2 and J usage is TRBJ2-3, with D tentatively TRBD2 (5 bases). The V and J ends lost 2 bases and 2 bases respectively, with 11 bases between them. The germline gives CDR1 LGHNA, CDR2 YNFKEQ. The CDR3 is 15 amino acids. The chain's CDR3 is CASSQQEVTTDTQYF. CDR3 DNA sequence: TGTGCCAGCAGCCAACAGGAGGTTACCACAGATACGCAGTATTTT.

J is TRBJ1-1 and V is TRBV5-1, with D unresolved. The CDR3 has 14 residues. Trimming took off 1 base at V and 0 bases at J, with 7 bases between the two ends. Germline CDR1 is SGHRS and CDR2 is YFSETQ. CDR3 residues: CASSLTPVNTEAFF. CDR3 in DNA: TGCGCCAGCAGCTTGACCCCGGTGAACACTGAAGCTTTCTTT.

This chain connects TRBV20-1 to TRBJ2-3; 7 bases match TRBD2. V dropped 3 bases and J dropped 2; count of bases not matched to a gene: 8. This CDR3 comprises 15 residues. CDR1 and CDR2 (germline): DFQATT, SNEGSKA (reference sequence). The CDR3 loop reads CSASAPGTTTDTQYF. As DNA, the CDR3 is TGCAGTGCTAGTGCGCCCGGGACTACCACAGATACGCAGTATTTT.

This clonotype appeared many times. V is TRBV7-9 and J is TRBJ2-7; D gene ambiguous. This CDR3 is 12 amino acids long. Trimming left V 1 base short and J 2 bases short, with 3 bases between. The germline V gene has CDR1 SEHNR and CDR2 FQNEAQ (reference sequence). This CDR3 reads CASSLETYEQYF. For the CDR3, the DNA is TGTGCCAGCAGCTTAGAAACCTACGAGCAGTACTTC.

This clonotype was counted many times. The chain combines TRBV29-1 with TRBJ2-2, with D possibly matching TRBD2 (6 bases). The CDR3 contains 13 residues. Trimming cost V 7 bases and J 8 bases, with 17 bases left between them. The germline gives CDR1 SQVTM, CDR2 ANQGSEA. CDR3 sequence: CSGRASDGGELFF. CDR3 in DNA: TGCAGCGGGAGGGCTAGCGATGGAGGGGAGCTGTTTTTT.

This clonotype has only a few counts. The J gene is TRBJ1-5, the V gene TRBV27; D perhaps matches TRBD1 (5 bases). CDR1 MNHEY and CDR2 SMNVEV come from the germline V gene (reference sequence). V was pared by 3 bases and J by 7 bases, with 13 bases between. The CDR3 length is 14 residues. The CDR3 DNA reads TGTGCCAGCAGTTTCCGGGGGAGTAGGCAGCCCCAGCATTTT. Its translation is CASSFRGSRQPQHF.

This clonotype appeared a few times. The chain links TRBV7-2 to TRBJ2-1; D ambiguous. The CDR3 is 11 residues long. Deletions cut 5 bases from V and 16 bases from J, with 15 bases between. CDR1 SGHTA and CDR2 FQGNSA come from the germline V gene. In nucleotides, the CDR3 is TGTGCCAGCAGCCGCCGGTATAGCATCTTCTTC. Its translation: CASSRRYSIFF.

This clonotype occurred many times. V and J are TRBV4-3 and TRBJ1-2; 8 bases fit TRBD1. Germline CDR1 is LGHNA and CDR2 is YSLEER. This CDR3 contains 18 residues. Losses at the gene ends were 0 bases for V and 7 bases for J; bases not matched to a gene: 16. The CDR3 DNA sequence: TGCGCCAGCAGCCAAGACCGGTTGGGCTGGGACAGGTTTTTTGGCTACACCTTC. Its translation is CASSQDRLGWDRFFGYTF.

This clonotype was seen more than once but under ten times. The chain carries TRBV20-1 and TRBJ1-1, with a weak D call TRBD1 (6 bases). CDR1 DFQATT and CDR2 SNEGSKA come from the germline V gene (reference sequence). Trimming took off 3 bases at V and 1 base at J, with 9 bases between the two ends. The CDR3 sequence is 13 residues long. The CDR3 loop is CSARGGRNTEAFF. The CDR3, as DNA: TGCAGTGCTAGGGGGGGCAGGAACACTGAAGCTTTCTTT.

This clonotype was seen more than once but under ten times. The V and J genes are TRBV11-2 and TRBJ2-5; 11 nucleotides agree with TRBD1. The trim removed 2 bases at V and 4 bases at J, leaving 9 bases unmatched. This CDR3 is 17 amino acids long. The germline V gene encodes CDR1 SGHAT and CDR2 FQNNGV. CDR3 in amino acids: CASSLKIPGQGGETQYF. In nucleotides, the CDR3 is TGTGCCAGCAGCTTAAAGATACCGGGACAGGGGGGAGAGACCCAGTACTTC.

V is TRBV29-1 and J is TRBJ2-7; D is perhaps TRBD1 or TRBD2 (6 bases each). Trimming removed 4 bases at V and 7 bases at J, with 14 bases between. CDR3 length: 12 amino acids. The V gene's germline CDR1 is SQVTM and CDR2 ANQGSEA. The CDR3 spells CSVAPGAGEQYF. The CDR3 coding sequence is TGCAGCGTTGCGCCGGGGGCGGGTGAGCAGTACTTC.

The J gene is TRBJ2-5, the V gene TRBV19; weak D call: TRBD1 (7 bases). CDR3 length: 16 amino acids. Per germline, CDR1 LNHDA and CDR2 SQIVND (reference sequence). Between the trimmed V and J ends, which lost 3 bases and 1 base, there was a span of 15 bases. CDR3 loop: CASSIGAGTAQETQYF. CDR3 in DNA: TGTGCCAGTAGTATCGGGGCGGGGACAGCCCAAGAGACCCAGTACTTC.

The rearrangement joins TRBV18 to TRBJ1-1, with 8 bases matching TRBD1. The CDR3 extends over 15 amino acids. The V and J ends lost 3 bases and 1 base, in that order; junction bases with no gene match: 4. From germline, CDR1 is KGHSH and CDR2 LQKENI. The CDR3: CASSPTGATNTEAFF. The DNA for the CDR3 is TGTGCCAGCTCACCGACAGGGGCGACGAACACTGAAGCTTTCTTT.

There are a few counts of this clonotype. The chain employs TRBV20-1 and TRBJ1-2; 8 nucleotides match TRBD1. The junction had 7 bases not matched to a gene; V was cut back by 2 bases and J by 5 bases. The CDR3 loop spans 14 amino acids. From germline, CDR1 is DFQATT and CDR2 SNEGSKA (reference sequence). The CDR3 is CSARHQGAGYGYTF. The CDR3 coding sequence is TGCAGTGCTAGACATCAGGGGGCGGGATATGGCTACACCTTC.

This clonotype was seen a few times. This rearrangement joins TRBV20-1 to TRBJ2-7; TRBD1 or TRBD2 may be the D gene (7 bases each). CDR3 length equals 14 residues. Trimming removed 5 bases at V and 6 bases at J, with 20 bases between. Germline CDR1 reads DFQATT; CDR2 reads SNEGSKA (reference sequence). The CDR3 DNA reads TGCAGTGCTTACAGTGGCCCAGGGGGGGTCGAGCAGTACTTC. This translates into CSAYSGPGGVEQYF.

In its sample, this clonotype was seen once. A much larger clone differs by one base, so this may be a read error. The rearrangement joins TRBV7-9 to TRBJ2-2, with 8 bases aligning to TRBD1. The CDR3 runs 15 residues. Per the germline V gene, CDR1 is SEHNR and CDR2 is FQNEAQ (reference sequence). CDR3 region: CVSRAGTGNTGELFF. CDR3 coding DNA: TGTGTCAGCAGAGCCGGGACAGGGAACACCGGGGAGCTGTTTTTT.